This is a list of T cell receptor beta chains from one sample in a study of cytomegalovirus exposure and HLA in healthy donors. TCRdb's table, derived via immunoSEQ multiplex PCR, lists solely in-frame clones and lacks some. The sample yields approximately 190,000 clones, around 83% seen once. The sequenced sample was PBMCs. These receptors originate from a man aged 35 to 55 in good health and CMV-seropositive. CDR3s include the opening cysteine and the closing phenylalanine or tryptophan. D genes are given only for firm matches. Not every row has a clone size; where given, it reads once, few, many or a size class.

clone size,J gene,V gene,D gene,CDR3 protein,CDR3 DNA
NA,TRBJ1-3,TRBV4-2,NA,CASSQDLNSGNTIYF,TGTGCCAGCAGCCAAGACTTAAACTCTGGAAACACCATATATTTT
NA,TRBJ2-6,TRBV19,NA,CASTLLSGSGANVLTF,TGTGCCAGTACCCTCCTGTCGGGGTCTGGGGCCAACGTCCTGACTTTC
NA,TRBJ2-7,TRBV5-4,TRBD2,CVSSLAGTSGTHEQYF,TGTGTCAGCAGCTTGGCCGGGACTAGCGGGACCCACGAGCAGTACTTC
NA,TRBJ1-1,TRBV6-5,TRBD1,CASNTGGPNTEAFF,TGTGCCAGCAATACAGGGGGCCCTAACACTGAAGCTTTCTTT
NA,TRBJ1-1,TRBV6-5,TRBD1,CASSLSTGSSVAFF,TGTGCCAGCAGTCTCTCGACAGGGTCGAGCGTAGCTTTCTTT
NA,TRBJ2-5,TRBV10-1,TRBD2,CASSGSSGRAYETQYF,TGCGCCAGCAGTGGCTCTAGCGGGAGGGCCTATGAGACCCAGTACTTC
NA,TRBJ2-7,TRBV27,NA,CASSLNGATYEQYF,TGTGCCAGCAGTTTAAATGGGGCGACCTACGAGCAGTACTTC
NA,TRBJ2-7,TRBV11-3,NA,CASSLGQNYEQYF,TGTGCCAGCAGCTTAGGACAGAACTACGAGCAGTACTTC
once,TRBJ2-7,TRBV6-1,NA,CASSINYEQYF,TGTGCCAGCAGCATCAACTACGAGCAGTACTTC
NA,TRBJ2-7,TRBV7-8,TRBD2,CASSLGLAVTYEQYF,TGTGCCAGCAGCCTCGGACTAGCGGTAACCTACGAGCAGTACTTC
NA,TRBJ2-7,TRBV4-3,TRBD2,CASSPHRGSSGRVSYEQYF,TGCGCCAGCAGCCCACATCGGGGGTCTAGCGGTCGCGTCTCCTACGAGCAGTACTTC
NA,TRBJ1-3,TRBV9,NA,CASSSRNTIYF,TGTGCCAGCAGCTCCCGTAACACCATATATTTT
NA,TRBJ2-7,TRBV7-2,NA,CASSPPGYEQYF,TGTGCCAGCAGCCCCCCGGGCTACGAGCAGTACTTC
NA,TRBJ2-4,TRBV19,TRBD1,CASSWGMGQGKDSQYF,TGTGCCAGTAGCTGGGGGATGGGACAGGGAAAAGACAGTCAGTACTTC
NA,TRBJ2-1,TRBV14,NA,CASSQGRAGSQGKQFF,TGTGCCAGCAGCCAAGGGAGGGCAGGTTCTCAGGGCAAGCAGTTCTTC
NA,TRBJ2-5,TRBV5-4,TRBD2,CASSHSGRAQETQYF,TGTGCCAGCAGCCATAGCGGGAGGGCTCAGGAGACCCAGTACTTC
NA,TRBJ1-1,TRBV9,TRBD1,CASSERGQGAEAFF,TGTGCCAGCAGCGAACGCGGACAGGGGGCGGAAGCTTTCTTT
NA,TRBJ2-5,TRBV29-1,TRBD1,CSVVTTGVETQYF,TGCAGCGTCGTCACAACAGGGGTCGAGACCCAGTACTTC
NA,TRBJ1-1,TRBV29-1,TRBD1,CSVPTGRTEAFF,TGCAGCGTCCCGACAGGGAGGACTGAAGCTTTCTTT
NA,TRBJ2-3,TRBV5-1,TRBD1,CASSSRDRGVDTQYF,TGCGCCAGCAGCTCCCGGGACAGGGGAGTCGATACGCAGTATTTT
NA,TRBJ1-1,TRBV29-1,NA,CSVATALGTEAFF,TGCAGCGTCGCGACGGCTCTCGGGACTGAAGCTTTCTTT
NA,TRBJ1-3,TRBV7-5,NA,CARSLDHPGHSGNTIYF,TGTGCCAGAAGCTTAGATCATCCAGGGCACTCTGGAAACACCATATATTTT
NA,TRBJ1-1,TRBV15,TRBD1,CATSRKGQGNTEAFF,TGTGCCACCAGCAGAAAGGGACAGGGGAACACTGAAGCTTTCTTT
NA,TRBJ2-5,TRBV28,NA,CASMTRGPLQETQYF,TGTGCCAGTATGACCCGAGGCCCCCTCCAAGAGACCCAGTACTTC
NA,TRBJ2-1,TRBV11-2,TRBD1,CASRGTGENEQFF,TGTGCCAGCAGGGGGACAGGGGAAAATGAGCAGTTCTTC